The 5 T cell receptor beta chains listed next were all sequenced from one sample in a study of T cell responses to AZD1222 COVID-19 vaccine (dated by TCRdb to the early 2020s). Receptors were amplified or captured by the immunoSEQ multiplex PCR assay. The immuneACCESS repertoire file appears here via TCRdb, limited to in-frame rearrangements. These files lack a portion of the clones; in checked studies, under half of the deficit traces to unresolved V genes, and the cause of the others is not known. The sample table contains about 110,000 clones; only one count was recorded for 87% of them. The ten largest clones take up around 4.8% of the sample. The time point label, as the study defines it: baseline before first vaccination. The sample here was peripheral blood, taken on day 0 of AZD1222 vaccination. The source is an adult in good health.

V is TRBV5-4 and J is TRBJ1-1; D remains ambiguous. The germline V gene has CDR1 SGHNT and CDR2 YYREEE (reference sequence). The CDR3 totals 13 residues. V was cut by 4 bases and J by 1 base, with 8 bases left in between. CDR3 bases: TGTGCCAGCAGCGGATGGCAGAACACTGAAGCTTTCTTT. It is translated as CASSGWQNTEAFF.

The rearrangement uses TRBV18 and TRBJ1-3, with TRBD1 matching over 7 bases. The CDR3 contains 14 residues. The germline V gene encodes CDR1 KGHSH and CDR2 LQKENI. The V and J ends lost 3 bases and 4 bases, in that order; junction bases with no gene match: 3. The CDR3 region has the DNA TGTGCCAGCTCACCCTCGGACAGGGGAAACACCATATATTTT. Translated, it gives CASSPSDRGNTIYF.

The rearrangement joins TRBV5-8 to TRBJ1-6, with 9 bases that match TRBD1. CDR3 length equals 15 residues. J lost 7 bases, V lost 3 bases, and 5 bases had no gene match. In germline, CDR1 is SGHTS, CDR2 YDEGEE. CDR3 sequence: CASSSDRGNNSPLHF. CDR3 sequence (DNA): TGTGCCAGCAGCTCGGACAGGGGTAACAATTCACCCCTCCACTTT.

V and J are TRBV24-1 and TRBJ2-7, with TRBD1 matching over 9 bases. Germline V CDR1 and CDR2: KGHDR, SFDVKD. The V and J ends lost 4 bases and 5 bases, in that order; junction bases with no gene match: 5. The CDR3 has 14 residues. The CDR3 region has the DNA TGTGCCACCAGTGACACCGGGACAGGGAACGAGCAGTACTTC. Protein sequence: CATSDTGTGNEQYF.

The chain has TRBV9 and TRBJ2-1; maybe TRBD2 (6 bases). This CDR3 is 16 amino acids long. From germline, CDR1 is SGDLS and CDR2 YYNGEE. The ends were cut back, 0 bases at V and 8 bases at J, with 18 bases in the middle. This CDR3 reads CASSVGIGAGGDEQFF. DNA of the CDR3: TGTGCCAGCAGCGTAGGAATCGGGGCAGGAGGGGATGAGCAGTTCTTC.